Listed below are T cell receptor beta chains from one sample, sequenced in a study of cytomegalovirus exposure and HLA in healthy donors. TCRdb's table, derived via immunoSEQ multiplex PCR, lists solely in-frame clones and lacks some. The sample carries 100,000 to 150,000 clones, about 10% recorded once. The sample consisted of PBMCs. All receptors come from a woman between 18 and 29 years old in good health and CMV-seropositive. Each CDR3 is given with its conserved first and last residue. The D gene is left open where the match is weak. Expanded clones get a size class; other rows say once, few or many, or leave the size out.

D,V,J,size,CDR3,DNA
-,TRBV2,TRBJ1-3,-,CASKGDSGNTIYF,TGTGCCAGCAAGGGGGATTCTGGAAACACCATATATTTT
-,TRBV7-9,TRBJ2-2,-,CASISQQGLGELFF,TGTGCCAGCATCTCTCAGCAGGGATTAGGGGAGCTGTTTTTT
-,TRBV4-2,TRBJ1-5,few,CASSQDQQMLNQPQHF,TGTGCCAGCAGCCAAGATCAACAGATGCTTAATCAGCCCCAGCATTTT
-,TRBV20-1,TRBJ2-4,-,CRNRALNIQYF,TGCAGAAACAGGGCCCTAAACATTCAGTACTTC
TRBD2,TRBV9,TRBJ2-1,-,CASSVAGGPAFF,TGTGCCAGCAGCGTAGCGGGAGGGCCCGCATTCTTC
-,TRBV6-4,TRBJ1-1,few,CASSVSWATEAFF,TGTGCCAGCAGTGTTAGTTGGGCCACTGAAGCTTTCTTT
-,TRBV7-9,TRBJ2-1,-,CASSLGTVLYNEQFF,TGTGCCAGCAGCTTAGGAACTGTTTTGTACAATGAGCAGTTCTTC
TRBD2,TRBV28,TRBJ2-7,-,CASSPSGSNSYEQYF,TGTGCCAGCAGTCCTAGCGGGTCCAACTCCTACGAGCAGTACTTC
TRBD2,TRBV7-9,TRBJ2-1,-,CASSLVAGGANEQFF,TGTGCCAGCAGCTTGGTAGCGGGAGGGGCCAATGAGCAGTTCTTC
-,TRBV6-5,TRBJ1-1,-,CASSRHGTPNTEAFF,TGTGCCAGCAGTAGACACGGGACACCGAACACTGAAGCTTTCTTT
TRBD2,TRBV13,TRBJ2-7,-,CASSRASGITAEQYF,TGTGCCAGCAGCCGGGCTAGCGGAATTACAGCGGAGCAGTACTTC
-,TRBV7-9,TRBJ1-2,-,CASSNNYGYTF,TGTGCCAGCTCTAATAACTATGGCTACACCTTC
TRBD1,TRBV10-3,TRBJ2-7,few,CAISEPRTGSEQYF,TGTGCCATCAGTGAGCCACGGACAGGGTCCGAGCAGTACTTC
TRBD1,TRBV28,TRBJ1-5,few,CASSFLQGIQPQHF,TGTGCCAGCAGTTTCCTACAGGGGATTCAGCCCCAGCATTTT
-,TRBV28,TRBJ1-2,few,CASGLGFKAGYTF,TGTGCCAGCGGACTCGGCTTCAAGGCTGGCTACACCTTC
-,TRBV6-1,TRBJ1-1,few,CASRGLESGNEAFF,TGTGCCAGCAGAGGTCTGGAATCAGGCAATGAAGCTTTCTTT
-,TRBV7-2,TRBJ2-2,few,CASSPKNTGELFF,TGTGCCAGCAGCCCAAAGAACACCGGGGAGCTGTTTTTT
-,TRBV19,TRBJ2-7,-,CASSRDNPSYEQYF,TGTGCCAGTAGTAGGGACAATCCCAGCTACGAGCAGTACTTC
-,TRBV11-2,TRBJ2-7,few,CASSLTGRHEQYF,TGTGCCAGCAGCCTCACAGGGAGACACGAGCAGTACTTC
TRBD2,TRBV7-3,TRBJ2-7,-,CASSFAGGRDEQYF,TGTGCCAGCAGCTTTGCGGGAGGGCGCGACGAGCAGTACTTC
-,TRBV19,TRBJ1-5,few,CASSINRDLNQPQHF,TGTGCCAGTAGCATAAACCGGGACTTAAATCAGCCCCAGCATTTT
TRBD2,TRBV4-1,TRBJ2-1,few,CASSGTSGMYSYNEQFF,TGCGCCAGCAGCGGGACTAGCGGGATGTACTCCTACAATGAGCAGTTCTTC
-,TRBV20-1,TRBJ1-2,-,CSAIFGYTF,TGCAGTGCTATCTTTGGCTACACCTTC
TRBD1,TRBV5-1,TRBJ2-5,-,CASSPWDREETQYF,TGCGCCAGCAGCCCCTGGGACAGGGAAGAGACCCAGTACTTC
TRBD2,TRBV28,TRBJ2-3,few,CASSSLAGETDTQYF,TGTGCCAGCAGTTCACTAGCGGGTGAGACAGATACGCAGTATTTT
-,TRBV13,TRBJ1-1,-,CASRLISGTEAFF,TGTGCCAGCAGACTTATAAGTGGCACTGAAGCTTTCTTT
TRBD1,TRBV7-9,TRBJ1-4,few,CATDRVREKLFF,TGTGCCACCGACAGGGTCCGTGAAAAACTGTTTTTT
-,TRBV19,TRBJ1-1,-,CASHSGTYSEAFF,TGTGCCTCTCACTCCGGGACATATTCTGAAGCTTTCTTT
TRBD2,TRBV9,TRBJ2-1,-,CASSVEGGRVNEQFF,TGTGCCAGCAGCGTAGAGGGCGGGAGGGTGAATGAGCAGTTCTTC
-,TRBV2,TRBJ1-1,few,CATPQSSNTEAFF,TGTGCCACCCCCCAGTCCTCCAACACTGAAGCTTTCTTT
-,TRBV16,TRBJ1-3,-,CASSQSSVTGNTIYF,TGTGCCAGCAGCCAATCATCCGTAACTGGAAACACCATATATTTT
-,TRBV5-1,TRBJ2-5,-,CASSLSGRGSGEQYF,TGCGCCAGCAGCTTGAGTGGCAGGGGGTCGGGGGAGCAGTACTTC
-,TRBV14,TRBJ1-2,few,CASSQGLSYGYTF,TGTGCCAGCAGCCAGGGACTGAGCTATGGCTACACCTTC
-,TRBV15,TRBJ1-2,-,CATSKQDRYTF,TGTGCCACCAGCAAACAGGACCGCTACACCTTC
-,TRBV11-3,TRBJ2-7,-,CASSEESSAYEQYF,TGTGCCAGCAGCGAAGAATCTAGCGCTTACGAGCAGTACTTC
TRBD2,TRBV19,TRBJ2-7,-,CASSPRLAGAGEQYF,TGTGCCAGTAGTCCCCGACTAGCGGGAGCGGGGGAGCAGTACTTC
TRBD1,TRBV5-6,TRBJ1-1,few,CASSRGDSSLLQLGAFF,TGTGCCAGCAGCCGCGGGGACAGCAGTCTACTTCAGTTGGGAGCTTTCTTT
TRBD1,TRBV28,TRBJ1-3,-,CASSLGTGGNTIYF,TGTGCCAGCAGTTTGGGGACAGGGGGGAACACCATATATTTT
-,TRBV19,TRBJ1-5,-,CASSIIQGRYSNQPQHF,TGTGCCAGTAGTATAATTCAGGGGAGATATAGCAATCAGCCCCAGCATTTT
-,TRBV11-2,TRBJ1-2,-,CASSPGQPNYGYTF,TGTGCCAGCAGCCCTGGACAGCCTAACTATGGCTACACCTTC
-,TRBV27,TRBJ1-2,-,CASSFGSGLWYGYTF,TGTGCCAGCAGTTTTGGGTCAGGGTTATGGTATGGCTACACCTTC
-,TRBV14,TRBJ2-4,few,CASSQGSGNIQYF,TGTGCCAGCAGCCAAGGCTCAGGAAACATTCAGTACTTC
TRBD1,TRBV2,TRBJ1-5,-,CASRQGAGDLRPQHF,TGTGCCAGTCGACAGGGGGCGGGGGACCTTCGGCCCCAGCATTTT